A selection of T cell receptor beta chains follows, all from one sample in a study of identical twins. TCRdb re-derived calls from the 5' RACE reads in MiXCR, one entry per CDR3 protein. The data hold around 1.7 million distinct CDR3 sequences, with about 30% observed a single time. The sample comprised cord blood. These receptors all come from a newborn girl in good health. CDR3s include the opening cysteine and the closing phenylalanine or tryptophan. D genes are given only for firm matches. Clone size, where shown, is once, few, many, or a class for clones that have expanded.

TGTGCCAGCAGTGAACCCGGGACAGGGGAGTGGGAGCAGTACTTC,CASSEPGTGEWEQYF,NA,TRBJ2-7,TRBD1,TRBV6-1
TGCGCCAGCAGCTTGCCGCCAGCAGATACGCAGTATTTT,CASSLPPADTQYF,NA,TRBJ2-3,NA,TRBV5-1
TGCGCCAGCAGCCAAGGCGACAGGGACTCCTACGAGCAGTACTTC,CASSQGDRDSYEQYF,few,TRBJ2-7,TRBD1,TRBV5-1
TGTGCCAGCAGACGGGCCTCTAACTATGGCTACACCTTC,CASRRASNYGYTF,few,TRBJ1-2,NA,TRBV27
TGCGCCAGCAGCTTGGCCAGCCGGCGTGACAGGGGGAATGAGCAGTTCTTC,CASSLASRRDRGNEQFF,NA,TRBJ2-1,TRBD1,TRBV5-1
TGTGCCAGCAGTTTAGCCCGGGACAGGGCTAGATACGAGCAGTACTTC,CASSLARDRARYEQYF,few,TRBJ2-7,TRBD1,TRBV28
TGTGCCAGCAGCTTAGGCCGCAGGGATTTCTATGGCTACACCTTC,CASSLGRRDFYGYTF,many,TRBJ1-2,NA,TRBV11-2
TGTGCCAGCAGTAGAAGCGGGAGGCCGCAGTATTTT,CASSRSGRPQYF,NA,TRBJ2-3,TRBD2,TRBV27
TGTGCCAGCAGCCCCCGGACAGGGAATAATCAGCCCCAGCATTTT,CASSPRTGNNQPQHF,NA,TRBJ1-5,TRBD1,TRBV7-2
TGTGCCAGCAGCCAAGGGGAGTTTTCTTATAATTCACCCCTCCACTTT,CASSQGEFSYNSPLHF,NA,TRBJ1-6,NA,TRBV4-2
TGTGCCAGCAGCTTATTGGGGGGGTCGCATAATTCACCCCTCCACTTT,CASSLLGGSHNSPLHF,NA,TRBJ1-6,NA,TRBV7-2
TGTGCCAGCAGCCCAACTAGGGTCCTGTCCTACGAGCAGTACTTC,CASSPTRVLSYEQYF,few,TRBJ2-7,NA,TRBV7-8
TGTGCCATCAGCGCCGGGACAGGGAATTCACCCCTCCACTTT,CAISAGTGNSPLHF,few,TRBJ1-6,TRBD1,TRBV10-3
TGTGCCAGCATGAGGACTAGCGGGAACGAGCAGTACTTC,CASMRTSGNEQYF,NA,TRBJ2-7,TRBD2,TRBV7-9
TGTGCCATCAGTGGGAGAGGGCCTGGAAATGAGCAGTTCTTC,CAISGRGPGNEQFF,few,TRBJ2-1,NA,TRBV10-3
TGTGCCAGCAGCTTAGGACAGGCCCTCTCTGGAAACACCATATATTTT,CASSLGQALSGNTIYF,NA,TRBJ1-3,NA,TRBV7-9